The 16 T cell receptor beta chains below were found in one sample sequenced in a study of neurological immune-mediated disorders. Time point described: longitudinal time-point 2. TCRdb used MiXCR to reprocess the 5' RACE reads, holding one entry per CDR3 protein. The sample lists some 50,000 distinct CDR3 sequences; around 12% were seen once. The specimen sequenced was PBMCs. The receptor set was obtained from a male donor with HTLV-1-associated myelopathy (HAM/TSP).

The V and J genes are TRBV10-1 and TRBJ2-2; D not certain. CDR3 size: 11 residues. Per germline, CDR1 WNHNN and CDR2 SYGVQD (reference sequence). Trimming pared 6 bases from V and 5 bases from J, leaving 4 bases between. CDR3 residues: CASSQTGELFF. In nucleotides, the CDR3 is TGCGCCAGCAGCCAGACCGGGGAGCTGTTTTTT.

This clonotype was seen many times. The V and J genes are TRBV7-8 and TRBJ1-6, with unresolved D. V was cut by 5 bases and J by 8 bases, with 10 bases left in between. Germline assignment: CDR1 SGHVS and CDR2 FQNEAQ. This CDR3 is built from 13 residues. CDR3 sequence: CASSQNWDSPLHF. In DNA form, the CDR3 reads TGTGCCAGCAGCCAAAATTGGGATTCACCCCTCCACTTT. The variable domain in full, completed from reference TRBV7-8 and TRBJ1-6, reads GAGVSQSPRYKVAKRGQDVALRCDPISGHVSLFWYQQALGQGPEFLTYFQNEAQLDKSGLPSDRFFAERPEGSVSTLKIQRTQQEDSAVYLCASSQNWDSPLHFGNGTRLTVT.

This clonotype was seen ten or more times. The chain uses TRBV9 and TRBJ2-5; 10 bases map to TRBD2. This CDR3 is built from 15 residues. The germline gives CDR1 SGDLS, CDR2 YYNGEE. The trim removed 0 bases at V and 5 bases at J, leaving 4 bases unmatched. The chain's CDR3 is CASSVALAGDETQYF. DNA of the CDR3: TGTGCCAGCAGCGTAGCCCTAGCGGGGGATGAGACCCAGTACTTC.

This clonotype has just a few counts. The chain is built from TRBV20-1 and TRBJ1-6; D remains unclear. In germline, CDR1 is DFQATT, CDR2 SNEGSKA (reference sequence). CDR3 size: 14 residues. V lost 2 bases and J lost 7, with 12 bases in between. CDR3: CSARPTTWNSPLHF. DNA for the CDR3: TGCAGTGCTAGACCCACGACCTGGAATTCACCCCTCCACTTT.

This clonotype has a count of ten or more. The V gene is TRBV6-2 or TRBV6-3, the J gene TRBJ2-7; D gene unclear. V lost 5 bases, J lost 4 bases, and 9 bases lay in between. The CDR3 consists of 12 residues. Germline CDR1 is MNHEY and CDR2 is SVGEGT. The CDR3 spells CASSAPRYEQYF. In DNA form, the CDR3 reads TGTGCCAGCAGTGCCCCTAGGTACGAGCAGTACTTC.

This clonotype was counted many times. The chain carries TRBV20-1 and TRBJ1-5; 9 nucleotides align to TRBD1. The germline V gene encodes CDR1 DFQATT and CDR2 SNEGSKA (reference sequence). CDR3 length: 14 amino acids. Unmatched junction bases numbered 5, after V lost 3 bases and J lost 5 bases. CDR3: CSASGTGLDQPQHF. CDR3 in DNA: TGCAGTGCTAGCGGGACAGGGTTAGATCAGCCCCAGCATTTT.

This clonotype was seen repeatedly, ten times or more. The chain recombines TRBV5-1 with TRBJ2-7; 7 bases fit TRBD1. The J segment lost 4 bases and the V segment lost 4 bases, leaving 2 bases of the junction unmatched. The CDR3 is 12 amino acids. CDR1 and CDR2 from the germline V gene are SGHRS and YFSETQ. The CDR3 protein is CASSTTGYEQYF. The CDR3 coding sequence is TGCGCCAGCAGCACGACAGGGTACGAGCAGTACTTC. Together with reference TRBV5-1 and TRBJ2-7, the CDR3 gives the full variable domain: KAGVTQTPRYLIKTRGQQVTLSCSPISGHRSVSWYQQTPGQGLQFLFEYFSETQRNKGNFPGRFSGRQFSNSRSEMNVSTLELGDSALYLCASSTTGYEQYFGPGTRLTVT.

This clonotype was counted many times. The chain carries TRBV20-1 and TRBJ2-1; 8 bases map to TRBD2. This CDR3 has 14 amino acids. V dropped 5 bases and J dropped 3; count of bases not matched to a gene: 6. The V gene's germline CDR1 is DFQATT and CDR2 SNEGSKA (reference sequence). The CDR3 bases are TGCAGTGCTCCCTCCGGGGGGGTCTACAATGAGCAGTTCTTC. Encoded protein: CSAPSGGVYNEQFF.

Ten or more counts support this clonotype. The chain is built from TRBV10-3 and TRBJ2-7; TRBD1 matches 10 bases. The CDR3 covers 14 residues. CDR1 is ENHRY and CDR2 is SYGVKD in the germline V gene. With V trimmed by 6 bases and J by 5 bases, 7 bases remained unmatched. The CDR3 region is CAIRGDRGRDEQYF. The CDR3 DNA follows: TGTGCCATCAGGGGAGACAGGGGGCGAGACGAGCAGTACTTC.

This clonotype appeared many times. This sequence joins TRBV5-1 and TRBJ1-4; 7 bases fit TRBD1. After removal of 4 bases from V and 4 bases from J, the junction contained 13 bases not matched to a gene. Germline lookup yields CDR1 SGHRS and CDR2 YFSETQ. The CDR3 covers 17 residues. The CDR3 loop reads CASSGNPRDSLNEKLFF. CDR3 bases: TGCGCCAGCAGCGGGAACCCACGGGACAGCCTTAATGAAAAACTGTTTTTT.

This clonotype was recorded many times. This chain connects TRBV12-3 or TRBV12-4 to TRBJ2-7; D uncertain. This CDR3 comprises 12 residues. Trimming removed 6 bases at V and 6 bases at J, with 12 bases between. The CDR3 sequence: CASSWTGTEQYF. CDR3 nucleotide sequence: TGTGCCAGCAGCTGGACGGGCACCGAGCAGTACTTC.

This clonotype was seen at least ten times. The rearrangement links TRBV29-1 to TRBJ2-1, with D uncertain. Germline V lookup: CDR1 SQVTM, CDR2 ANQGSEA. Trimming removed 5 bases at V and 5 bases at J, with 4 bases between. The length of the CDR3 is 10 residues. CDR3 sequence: CSVRNNEQFF. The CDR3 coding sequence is TGCAGCGTTCGGAACAATGAGCAGTTCTTC.

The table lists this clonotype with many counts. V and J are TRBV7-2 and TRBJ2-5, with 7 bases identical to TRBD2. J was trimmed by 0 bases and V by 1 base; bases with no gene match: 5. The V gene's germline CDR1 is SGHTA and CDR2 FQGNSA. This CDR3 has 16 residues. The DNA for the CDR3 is TGTGCCAGCAGCTTAGTCAGACTAGCAAACCAAGAGACCCAGTACTTC. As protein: CASSLVRLANQETQYF. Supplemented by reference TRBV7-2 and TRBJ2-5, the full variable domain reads GAGVSQSPSNKVTEKGKDVELRCDPISGHTALYWYRQSLGQGLEFLIYFQGNSAPDKSGLPSDRFSAERTGGSVSTLTIQRTQQEDSAVYLCASSLVRLANQETQYFGPGTRLLVL.

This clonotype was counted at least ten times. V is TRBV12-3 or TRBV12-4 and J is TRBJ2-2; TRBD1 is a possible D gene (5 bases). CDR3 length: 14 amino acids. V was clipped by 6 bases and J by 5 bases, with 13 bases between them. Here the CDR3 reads CASRRQSTTGELFF. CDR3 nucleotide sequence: TGTGCCAGCAGAAGACAGTCGACTACCGGGGAGCTGTTTTTT.

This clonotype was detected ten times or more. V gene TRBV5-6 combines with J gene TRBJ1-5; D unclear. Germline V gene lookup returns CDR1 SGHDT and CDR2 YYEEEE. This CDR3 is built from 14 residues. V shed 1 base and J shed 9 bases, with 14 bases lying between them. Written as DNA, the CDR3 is TGTGCCAGCAGCTTGTTTCACGAAGCTCGGCCCCAGCATTTT. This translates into CASSLFHEARPQHF.

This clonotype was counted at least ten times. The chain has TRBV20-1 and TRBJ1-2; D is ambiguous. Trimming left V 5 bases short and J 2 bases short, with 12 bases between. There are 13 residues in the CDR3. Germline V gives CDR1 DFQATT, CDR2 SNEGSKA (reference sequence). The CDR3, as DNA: TGCAGTGCTTGCACCAGCGGCAACTATGGCTACACCTTC. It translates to CSACTSGNYGYTF.